This T cell receptor beta chain appears in the sequencing data of a study of shared clonotypes between healthy human individuals. Study-level points and caveats: Sequencing depth was expected to influence donor clonotype sharing. Researchers sampled blood only, noting tissue repertoires likely differ.

Notes on this clone: Its antigen remains unknown.

Per the authors' pipeline: ImmunoSEQ supplied junction-only sequences lacking quality scores, so filtering was different. Using immunoSEQ multiplex PCR, the repertoire was profiled, and TCRdb retains in-frame clones only, with some absent. V and J calls plus clone size are reproduced from that table; the DNA served to infer D and trimming. The repertoire holds approximately 2,000,000 clones, with around 93% as singletons. Terminally differentiated effector memory CD45RA+ cells were left out of the naive CD8 fraction, which was CD45RO-negative and positively selected for CCR7. V was shortened by 4 bases and J by 3 bases, with 10 bases between the two germline ends. This CDR3 region has 13 residues. CDR1 is SQVTM and CDR2 is ANQGSEA in the germline V gene.

The rearrangement links TRBV29-1 to TRBJ1-3, with D hard to call. The receptor was derived from a man between 18 and 29 years old in good health. Some clones in this sample may be carry-over from other donors' samples. Material: naive CD8+ T cells from PBMCs. In DNA form, the CDR3 reads TGCAGCGTTGGGGAGGACGGTGGAAACACCATATATTTT. As protein: CSVGEDGGNTIYF.